This record looks at one T cell receptor beta chain sequence and its context. This clonotype was seen only a few times. No antigen is known for it. No per-base quality is available; no much larger clone lies one base away. This sample was taken from a study of T cells in Graves' hyperthyroidism and ophthalmopathy (dated by TCRdb to the late 2010s). A note on the overall study: Peripheral blood samples were taken at the time of initial diagnosis, prior to any treatment. Prospective prediction of ophthalmopathy was tested in an independent validation cohort of some 19 hyperthyroidism patients and 15 to 17 patients who later progressed to ophthalmopathy. The paper reports TCR Vbeta CDR3 sequencing of approximately 140 peripheral blood samples: 40 to 45 ophthalmopathy, some 80 hyperthyroidism and 17 progressor patients. The 100 discovery patients were randomly divided into training and test sets at a 7:3 ratio. Following sampling, methimazole starting at 30 mg daily was given to hyperthyroidism patients, and high-dose intravenous methylprednisolone was given to ophthalmopathy patients. To identify distinguishing TCR V-J signatures, a discovery cohort of 90 to 100 patients was used, comprising some 45 with Graves' ophthalmopathy and approximately 57 with stable Graves' hyperthyroidism. In about 6 Graves' hyperthyroidism patients, the study also compared T-cell repertoires from thyroid tissue with T-cell repertoires from blood.

Study-wide conclusions, independent of this receptor: Sample size was not statistically predetermined, and investigators were not blinded to group allocation. In cross-validation, a model built on a 13 V-J signature told ophthalmopathy apart from stable hyperthyroidism with approximately 90% sensitivity and about 81% specificity, and in testing the same model reached 80%/75%. In validation, progression to ophthalmopathy was predicted by the model with around 71% sensitivity and about 72% specificity, a median of around 6.5 months before onset. Most expanded thyroid clonotypes (frequency above 0.001) were also detected in blood, suggesting blood repertoires may reflect thyroid immune responses.

At the junction V is shortened by 6 bases and J by 4 bases; bases outside the gene matches: 9. Per the germline V gene (reference sequence), DFQATT is the CDR1 and SNEGSKA is the CDR2. Inclusive of the bounding cysteine and phenylalanine, the CDR3 is 15 residues long. Just CDR3 DNA is preserved here, 45 bases in frame from base 1. Amplification of TCR beta CDR3 regions was carried out from RNA transcripts. A first-round RT-PCR of the TCR CDR3 used the HTBI primer set with the Qiagen OneStep RT-PCR kit. Libraries were constructed in a second round of multiplex PCR, after which size selection and purification were performed. Sequencing of the libraries was done on an Illumina HiSeq2000 using paired-end 100 bp reads. From the authors' description of their analysis: SOAPnuke was used to process the raw data, with reads discarded if the reads contained adapters or uncalled bases, had a mean Phred below 15, or lacked an exact constant-primer or identifier match. COPE v1.2.5 was used to merge high-quality paired reads, and clonotypes were defined as unique nucleotide sequences. MiTCR v1.1 was used to align the clonotypes against IMGT TRBV, TRBD and TRBJ reference segments. The analysis included only V-J combinations with a frequency above 0.0001, which together covered about 99% of the repertoires. A TCS score was defined as the ratio between F50 (clonal expansion) and ExV (chaos), using BLOSUM62-based TCRdist between CDR3 peptides within each V-J. Welch's t-statistics and random forest reduced roughly 500 V-J features to 13, which were used in a naive Bayes classifier (R e1071). TCRdb passed the public sequencing reads through fastp at Q25 and MiXCR, retaining productive beta sequences. Each CDR3 protein appears once, grouped with its most common genes and DNA. TCRdb, rather than the study authors, made the V and J calls. A total of 600,000 to 650,000 distinct CDR3 sequences appear in this sample, about a fifth of them only once. Over 30% of the sample lies in the top ten.

In the ophthalmopathy patients, disease was moderately to severely active, with a Clinical Activity Score of 3 or more, a NOSPECS grade of 4 or more, and a duration of less than 3 months. The study excluded patients with uncontrolled infections, other autoimmune diseases, pregnancy or lactation. Clinical symptoms, serum thyroxine and TRAb, thyroid ultrasound, and orbital computed tomography formed the basis for the diagnoses. Ficoll-Paque density gradient centrifugation was used to isolate PBMCs from about 10 ml of fresh peripheral blood. Total RNA was extracted using Trizol reagent, and RNA quality was assessed on an Agilent 2100 Bioanalyzer.

Sequenced sample: blood. The receptor comes from a man aged 30 to 39 with Graves' ophthalmopathy. Recombination linked TRBV20-1 to TRBJ2-7, with 13 junctional bases fitting TRBD2. The CDR3 reads CSAYETSGRRYEQYF. The DNA reads TGCAGTGCATATGAGACTAGCGGGAGGAGGTACGAGCAGTACTTC.